The entry below describes one T cell receptor beta chain. Assay used: immunoSEQ multiplex PCR; TCRdb lists only in-frame clones, some missing. Counted here are 70,000 or so clones, about 90% occurring once; the ten biggest clones make up around 4.8%. Sample time point: pretreatment peripheral blood. With 5 bases clipped from V and 4 bases from J, the junction kept 10 bases outside the gene matches. The CDR3 consists of 15 residues. Per germline, CDR1 SGHRS and CDR2 YFSETQ. The sample comes from a study of PD-L1 blockade in urothelial cancer. Study overall: Reported median T cell count for blood samples was about 150,000.

V usage is TRBV5-1 and J usage is TRBJ2-3; 7 positions agree with TRBD2. Sequenced material: PBMCs, taken around atezolizumab (anti-PD-L1) treatment. This TCR was sampled from a man between 65 and 85 years old with urothelial cancer. CDR3 coding DNA: TGCGCCAGCAGGATGGGTAGCGGGTGGTCAGATACGCAGTATTTT. It encodes CASRMGSGWSDTQYF.